A single sample is the source of the 27 T cell receptor beta chains below, sequenced in a study of blood T cells in healthy people across ages. With a J-beta primer mix and a sample-barcoded 5' primer, a second PCR ran about 6 to 11 cycles. TCRdb processed the 5' RACE reads anew with MiXCR; each CDR3 protein has one entry. Of about 1.6 million distinct CDR3 sequences detected, approximately 32% appear once; the ten largest clones hold around 11%. The sample taken for sequencing was blood. The receptors were gathered from a woman aged 25 to 39 in good health.

CDR3: CASSSPRFLSGRHSYNEQFF. The CDR3, as DNA: TGTGCCAGCAGCTCCCCTCGTTTTCTTAGCGGGAGACACTCCTACAATGAGCAGTTCTTC. The chain links TRBV9 to TRBJ2-1; 9 nucleotides match TRBD2. The germline gives CDR1 SGDLS, CDR2 YYNGEE. J lost 0 bases, V lost 4 bases, and 17 bases had no gene match. There are 20 residues in the CDR3. Complete variable domain (other parts from reference TRBV9 and TRBJ2-1): DSGVTQTPKHLITATGQRVTLRCSPRSGDLSVYWYQQSLDQGLQFLIQYYNGEERAKGNILERFSAQQFPDLHSELNLSSLELGDSALYFCASSSPRFLSGRHSYNEQFFGPGTRLTVL.

V gene TRBV14 combines with J gene TRBJ1-2, with D possibly being TRBD1 (6 bases). The CDR3 runs to 14 residues. Per germline, CDR1 SGHDN and CDR2 FVKESK. The V gene lost 1 base and the J gene lost 6 bases, with 12 bases spanning the gap. CDR3 sequence reads: CASSQATGRNGYTF. Here the CDR3 DNA reads TGTGCCAGCAGCCAAGCGACAGGAAGGAATGGCTACACCTTC.

The chain links TRBV7-9 to TRBJ2-7; D is perhaps TRBD2 (7 bases). V was trimmed by 5 bases and J by 7 bases, leaving 18 bases between them. Germline V gene lookup returns CDR1 SEHNR and CDR2 FQNEAQ (reference sequence). This CDR3 spans 14 amino acids. The CDR3 loop is CASSLPRGDNEQYF. CDR3 sequence (DNA): TGTGCCAGCAGCCTTCCTCGGGGGGACAATGAGCAGTACTTC.

The rearrangement links TRBV15 to TRBJ2-3; perhaps TRBD2 as D (6 bases). In germline, CDR1 is LNHNV, CDR2 YYDKDF (reference sequence). V dropped 4 bases and J dropped 2 bases, with 10 bases sitting between them. The CDR3 covers 14 residues. The CDR3 spells CATSIAENTDTQYF. For the CDR3, the DNA is TGTGCCACCAGCATAGCGGAGAACACAGATACGCAGTATTTT.

Ten or more counts support this clonotype. The V gene is TRBV20-1, the J gene TRBJ2-5; TRBD2 is a possible D gene (5 bases). V lost 6 bases, J lost 4 bases, and 15 bases lay in between. Germline assignment: CDR1 DFQATT and CDR2 SNEGSKA (reference sequence). CDR3 length: 13 residues. Here the CDR3 reads CSAVGPRAETQYF. The CDR3 DNA follows: TGCAGTGCCGTAGGACCGCGGGCAGAGACCCAGTACTTC.

V is TRBV9 and J is TRBJ2-3, with TRBD2 matching over 8 bases. Germline CDR1 is SGDLS and CDR2 is YYNGEE. V dropped 4 bases and J dropped 5; count of bases not matched to a gene: 12. The CDR3 totals 16 residues. CDR3 nucleotide sequence: TGTGCCAGCAGCCGTACAGGGCGTCGGGGGGGAGATACGCAGTATTTT. Translation: CASSRTGRRGGDTQYF.

This clonotype was observed many times. The chain employs TRBV12-3 or TRBV12-4 and TRBJ2-7, with D hard to call. The CDR3 has 13 amino acids. The germline V and J ends were trimmed by 5 bases and 6 bases, with 14 bases remaining between them. CDR3 in amino acids: CASSPPGRGEQYF. CDR3 nucleotides: TGTGCCAGCAGTCCACCTGGACGCGGCGAGCAGTACTTC.

Only a few counts were recorded for this clonotype. The rearrangement links TRBV20-1 to TRBJ2-1; D gene unclear. This CDR3 has 13 residues. V was shortened by 6 bases and J by 8 bases, with 17 bases between the two germline ends. The V gene's germline CDR1 is DFQATT and CDR2 SNEGSKA (reference sequence). CDR3 in DNA: TGCAGTGCCCCGCTTGCGGCCCGGGATGAGCAGTTCTTC. It specifies CSAPLAARDEQFF.

This chain uses TRBV12-3 or TRBV12-4 with TRBJ2-7, with TRBD2 as a possible D gene (6 bases). The CDR3 spans 16 residues. With 0 bases removed from V and 0 bases from J, the gap between germline ends came to 12 bases. CDR3 protein: CASSLAGGLRSYEQYF. DNA for the CDR3: TGTGCCAGCAGTTTAGCGGGGGGACTCCGCTCCTACGAGCAGTACTTC.

As regards this clonotype: This may be a read error, as it is one base from a much larger clone. The chain has TRBV10-3 and TRBJ2-1; D gene ambiguous. This CDR3 is built from 11 residues. From germline, CDR1 is ENHRY and CDR2 SYGVKD. In DNA form, the CDR3 reads TGTGCCACCAAGGTCGAGAATGGGCAGTTCTTC. Amino acids: CATKVENGQFF.

This clonotype was recorded a few times. The chain employs TRBV29-1 and TRBJ1-1, with D possibly matching TRBD1 (5 bases). V lost 4 bases and J 4 bases, leaving 13 bases between the germline ends. The CDR3 has 13 amino acids. The V gene's germline CDR1 is SQVTM and CDR2 ANQGSEA. The CDR3 DNA follows: TGCAGCGTTGTAGGGGCCAATCCCACTGAAGCTTTCTTT. It encodes CSVVGANPTEAFF.

CDR3 sequence reads: CASRSDGRPYSNQPQHF. The CDR3 DNA reads as TGTGCCAGTAGGAGCGATGGCAGGCCTTATAGCAATCAGCCCCAGCATTTT. V gene TRBV19 combines with J gene TRBJ1-5, with D unclear. Germline V gene sequence: CDR1 LNHDA, CDR2 SQIVND (reference sequence). The ends were cut back, 6 bases at V and 0 bases at J, with 18 bases in the middle. The CDR3 is 17 amino acids.

This clonotype has more than one count but fewer than ten. V is TRBV28 and J is TRBJ1-1, with 11 nucleotides matching TRBD1. This CDR3 has 14 residues. CDR1 is MDHEN and CDR2 is SYDVKM in the germline V gene. The trim removed 2 bases at V and 8 bases at J, leaving 4 bases unmatched. CDR3 nucleotides: TGTGCCAGCAGTTTAATGGGACAGGGGGAAGAAGCTTTCTTT. This codes for CASSLMGQGEEAFF.

This clonotype was seen a few times. The genes are TRBV29-1 and TRBJ2-7; D unclear. The CDR3 extends over 12 amino acids. The V end was cut by 5 bases, the J end by 0 bases, with 8 bases between. Germline values: CDR1 SQVTM, CDR2 ANQGSEA. The DNA for the CDR3 is TGCAGCGTTCGTCCAGGCTCCTACGAGCAGTACTTC. It is translated as CSVRPGSYEQYF.

This clonotype was seen a handful of times. V gene TRBV5-1 combines with J gene TRBJ1-2, with D hard to call. Germline CDR1 SGHRS, CDR2 YFSETQ. V was clipped by 4 bases and J by 4 bases, with 14 bases between them. This CDR3 region has 14 residues. The CDR3, as DNA: TGCGCCAGCAGCACGGACGGAGATTTCTATGGCTACACCTTC. This encodes CASSTDGDFYGYTF.

In its sample, this clonotype was seen a few times. The chain uses TRBV9 and TRBJ1-2; no clear D. The CDR3 totals 14 residues. The germline V and J ends were trimmed by 0 bases and 0 bases, with 6 bases remaining between them. Germline V lookup: CDR1 SGDLS, CDR2 YYNGEE. CDR3 nucleotides: TGTGCCAGCAGCGTAGGTGTAACTAACTATGGCTACACCTTC. This translates into CASSVGVTNYGYTF.

The rearrangement uses TRBV18 and TRBJ2-5, with TRBD1 matching 9 bases. V gave up 2 bases and J gave up 4 bases; unmatched junction bases: 5. The CDR3 consists of 15 residues. Germline CDR1 KGHSH, CDR2 LQKENI. The CDR3 is CASSPNTGGRETQYF. CDR3 nucleotides: TGTGCCAGCTCACCAAACACAGGGGGCAGAGAGACCCAGTACTTC.

The sample holds a few counts of this clonotype. The chain couples TRBV20-1 to TRBJ2-7, with TRBD2 matching over 10 bases. Trimming removed 0 bases from V and 3 bases from J; junction bases left unmatched: 8. The CDR3 length is 16 residues. CDR1 and CDR2 (germline): DFQATT, SNEGSKA (reference sequence). The CDR3 DNA reads TGCAGTGCTAGAGACCTTAGCGGGGGGCTCTACTACGAGCAGTACTTC. Its translation: CSARDLSGGLYYEQYF.

V is TRBV10-3 and J is TRBJ1-1; no clear D. This CDR3 has 14 residues. Germline CDR1 and CDR2: ENHRY and SYGVKD. Trimming cost V 0 bases and J 10 bases, with 15 bases left between them. CDR3 sequence reads: CAISESWSLGLAFF. CDR3 coding DNA: TGTGCCATCAGTGAGTCATGGAGCCTGGGGTTAGCTTTCTTT.

This clonotype has more than one count but fewer than ten. The chain recombines TRBV20-1 with TRBJ2-1, with D possibly TRBD2 on 6 matching bases. The CDR3 has 13 amino acids. V lost 4 bases, J lost 6 bases, and 13 bases lay in between. Per germline, CDR1 DFQATT and CDR2 SNEGSKA (reference sequence). The CDR3, as DNA: TGCAGTGCTACCGACCGGGGAGGCAATGAGCAGTTCTTC. Translation gives CSATDRGGNEQFF.

The chain uses TRBV7-9 and TRBJ1-1; D may be TRBD1 (5 bases). The V and J ends lost 8 bases and 7 bases respectively, with 11 bases between them. Germline values: CDR1 SEHNR, CDR2 FQNEAQ (reference sequence). This CDR3 spans 11 amino acids. CDR3 protein: CASVGGGEAFF. In nucleotides, the CDR3 is TGTGCCAGCGTTGGTGGGGGTGAAGCTTTCTTT. Full variable domain (missing parts from reference TRBV7-9 and TRBJ1-1): DTGVSQNPRHKITKRGQNVTFRCDPISEHNRLYWYRQTLGQGPEFLTYFQNEAQLEKSRLLSDRFSAERPKGSFSTLEIQRTEQGDSAMYLCASVGGGEAFFGQGTRLTVV.

Ten or more counts support this clonotype. This rearrangement joins TRBV29-1 to TRBJ2-1; the match to TRBD2 covers 9 bases. V gave up 5 bases and J gave up 8 bases; unmatched junction bases: 4. The CDR3 length is 12 residues. The germline V gene has CDR1 SQVTM and CDR2 ANQGSEA. The CDR3: CSVFSGGDEQFF. The CDR3 region has the DNA TGCAGCGTTTTTAGCGGGGGAGATGAGCAGTTCTTC.

This chain links TRBV9 with TRBJ2-1, with 7 bases aligning to TRBD2. V lost 2 bases and J lost 7; bases outside the gene matches: 9. Germline loops: CDR1 SGDLS, CDR2 YYNGEE. The CDR3 is made up of 15 amino acids. The CDR3 here is CASSVGGGPWNEQFF. CDR3 bases: TGTGCCAGCAGCGTGGGGGGAGGGCCATGGAATGAGCAGTTCTTC.

The genes are TRBV18 and TRBJ2-3; D not certain. The CDR3 is 13 amino acids. Trimming cost V 3 bases and J 3 bases, with 7 bases left between them. Germline CDR1 and CDR2: KGHSH and LQKENI. The CDR3 protein is CASSPVMTDTQYF. The CDR3 DNA is TGTGCCAGCTCACCGGTGATGACAGATACGCAGTATTTT.

This clonotype was seen a few times. This CDR3 reads CASSETSGAPDVNTDTQYF. DNA of the CDR3: TGTGCCAGCAGCGAGACTAGCGGGGCACCCGATGTGAACACAGATACGCAGTATTTT. V is TRBV9 and J is TRBJ2-3; 11 bases match TRBD2. Trimming took 3 bases from V and 2 from J; bases not matched to a gene: 14. Germline CDR1 SGDLS, CDR2 YYNGEE. The CDR3 extends over 19 amino acids.

This clonotype was detected once. The gene calls are TRBV5-1 and TRBJ2-7; 8 nucleotides align to TRBD1. Germline trimming cut 4 bases from V and 2 bases from J; bases unmatched to any gene: 8. Germline-derived CDR1 and CDR2 are SGHRS and YFSETQ. The CDR3 has 15 amino acids. The CDR3 here is CASSLRDRSPYEQYF. CDR3 DNA: TGCGCCAGCAGCCTGAGGGACAGGTCCCCCTACGAGCAGTACTTC.

This clonotype was recorded many times. The rearrangement uses TRBV5-1 and TRBJ2-7, with D hard to call. V shed 0 bases and J shed 5 bases, with 9 bases lying between them. CDR1 SGHRS and CDR2 YFSETQ come from the germline V gene. CDR3 size: 13 residues. The CDR3 DNA sequence: TGCGCCAGCAGCTTGGGGGGTGAGAACGAGCAGTACTTC. Residues: CASSLGGENEQYF.